This T cell receptor (beta chain) emerged from a study of blood T cell repertoires in COVID-19. Study background: T cells, B-cell-depleted T cells, or PBMCs supplied cDNA or gDNA.

Data came from immunoSEQ multiplex PCR; TCRdb stores just in-frame clones and leaves some out. The sample has approximately 200,000 clones, approximately 85% seen once. V was clipped by 0 bases and J by 5 bases, with 9 bases between them. CDR3 size: 14 residues. Germline values: CDR1 MNHEY, CDR2 SVGAGI. The material sequenced was PBMCs or T cells enriched from blood (not recorded which). This TCR came from a woman under 40 who had recovered from COVID-19. The chain joins TRBV6-5 to TRBJ2-3, with D possibly matching TRBD2 (5 bases). CDR3: CASSYSRAQDTQYF. The CDR3 DNA reads TGTGCCAGCAGTTACTCGAGGGCCCAAGATACGCAGTATTTT.